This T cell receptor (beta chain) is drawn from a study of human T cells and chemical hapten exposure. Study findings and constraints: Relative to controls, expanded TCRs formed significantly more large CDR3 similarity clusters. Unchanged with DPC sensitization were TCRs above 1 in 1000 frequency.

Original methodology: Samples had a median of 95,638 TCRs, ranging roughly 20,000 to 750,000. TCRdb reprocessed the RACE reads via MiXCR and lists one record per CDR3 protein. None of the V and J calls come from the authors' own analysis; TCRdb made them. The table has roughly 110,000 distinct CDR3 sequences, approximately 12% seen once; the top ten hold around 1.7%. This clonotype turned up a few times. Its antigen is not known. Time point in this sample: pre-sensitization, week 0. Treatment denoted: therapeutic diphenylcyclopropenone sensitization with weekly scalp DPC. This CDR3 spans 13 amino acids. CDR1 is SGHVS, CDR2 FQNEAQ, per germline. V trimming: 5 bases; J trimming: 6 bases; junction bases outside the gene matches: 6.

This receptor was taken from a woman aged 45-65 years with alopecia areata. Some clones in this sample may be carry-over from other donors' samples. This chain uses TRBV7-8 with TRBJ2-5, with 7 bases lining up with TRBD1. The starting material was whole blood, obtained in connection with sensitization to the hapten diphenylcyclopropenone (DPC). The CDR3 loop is CASSPRQGQTQYF. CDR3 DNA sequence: TGTGCCAGCAGCCCCCGACAGGGCCAGACCCAGTACTTC.